These 20 T cell receptor beta chains were all obtained from the same sample, sequenced in a study of blood T cell repertoires in COVID-19. Using immunoSEQ multiplex PCR, the repertoire was profiled, and TCRdb retains in-frame clones only, with some absent. The sample contains roughly 200,000 clones, around four fifths of which appear only once. Sequenced input: PBMCs or T cells enriched from blood (not recorded which). Receptors were obtained from a man aged 35-49 years who had recovered from COVID-19.

J is TRBJ2-1 and V is TRBV14; D not resolved. The germline V gene has CDR1 SGHDN and CDR2 FVKESK. Trimming removed 0 bases from V and 6 bases from J, with 6 bases in between. The CDR3 length is 13 residues. The CDR3 is CASSQDYLNEQFF. DNA for the CDR3: TGTGCCAGCAGCCAAGACTACCTCAATGAGCAGTTCTTC. Complete variable domain (other parts from reference TRBV14 and TRBJ2-1): EAGVTQFPSHSVIEKGQTVTLRCDPISGHDNLYWYRRVMGKEIKFLLHFVKESKQDESGMPNNRFLAERTGGTYSTLKVQPAELEDSGVYFCASSQDYLNEQFFGPGTRLTVL.

The chain employs TRBV7-9 and TRBJ2-1; 8 nucleotides match TRBD2. This CDR3 comprises 16 residues. The J segment lost 6 bases and the V segment lost 1 base, leaving 8 bases of the junction unmatched. Per the germline V gene, CDR1 is SEHNR and CDR2 is FQNEAQ (reference sequence). This CDR3 reads CASSLEGGRPGNEQFF. For the CDR3, the DNA is TGTGCCAGCAGCTTAGAAGGCGGGAGGCCCGGCAATGAGCAGTTCTTC. Based on the CDR3 plus reference TRBV7-9 and TRBJ2-1, the full variable domain is DTGVSQNPRHKITKRGQNVTFRCDPISEHNRLYWYRQTLGQGPEFLTYFQNEAQLEKSRLLSDRFSAERPKGSFSTLEIQRTEQGDSAMYLCASSLEGGRPGNEQFFGPGTRLTVL.

This clone showed up many times. The chain recombines TRBV6-2 or TRBV6-3 with TRBJ2-4; possibly TRBD2 for D (6 bases). Trimming cost V 2 bases and J 0 bases, with 17 bases left between them. Germline V CDR1 and CDR2: MNHEY, SVGEGT. This CDR3 contains 18 residues. The CDR3 nucleotides read TGTGCCAGCAGTTACGTTCTAGGTAGCGGATTAGCCAAAAACATTCAGTACTTC. Translating it yields CASSYVLGSGLAKNIQYF.

This rearrangement joins TRBV20-1 to TRBJ1-2, with TRBD1 identical over 7 bases. Trimming cost V 4 bases and J 7 bases; bases outside gene matches: 3. This CDR3 comprises 11 residues. CDR1 is DFQATT and CDR2 is SNEGSKA in the germline V gene (reference sequence). CDR3 protein: CSATHRGGYTF. CDR3 coding DNA: TGCAGTGCTACTCACAGGGGTGGCTACACCTTC.

The chain couples TRBV10-3 to TRBJ2-2; TRBD1 is a possible D gene (5 bases). V was shortened by 2 bases and J by 6 bases, with 19 bases between the two germline ends. There are 17 residues in the CDR3. From germline, CDR1 is ENHRY and CDR2 SYGVKD. The CDR3 here is CAISERVPGKTAGELFF. The CDR3 DNA follows: TGTGCCATCAGTGAGAGAGTGCCAGGGAAGACTGCCGGGGAGCTGTTTTTT.

The chain employs TRBV5-4 and TRBJ2-1; the match to TRBD1 covers 7 bases. The junction had 5 bases not matched to a gene; V was cut back by 4 bases and J by 4 bases. Germline V gene sequence: CDR1 SGHNT, CDR2 YYREEE (reference sequence). The CDR3 loop spans 14 amino acids. The CDR3 region is CASSPGTDYNEQFF. The CDR3 DNA sequence: TGTGCCAGCAGCCCCGGGACAGATTACAATGAGCAGTTCTTC.

The genes are TRBV6-5 and TRBJ1-1, with 10 bases lining up with TRBD1. CDR1 MNHEY and CDR2 SVGAGI come from the germline V gene. The CDR3 contains 16 residues. V shed 0 bases, J shed 5 bases, and the junction held 6 bases outside the gene matches. CDR3 loop: CASSYSTTGGITEAFF. The CDR3 region has the DNA TGTGCCAGCAGTTACTCTACGACAGGGGGCATAACTGAAGCTTTCTTT.

V is TRBV3-1 (or the pseudogene TRBV3-2) and J is TRBJ2-7, with 16 bases identical to TRBD2. V lost 0 bases, J lost 5 bases, and 13 bases stayed unmatched. Germline CDR1 and CDR2: LGHDT and YNNKEL (reference sequence). The CDR3 has 20 residues. The CDR3 loop is CASSQDPPGLAGGPPDEQYV. CDR3 DNA: TGTGCCAGCAGCCAAGATCCTCCGGGACTAGCGGGAGGGCCCCCAGACGAGCAGTACGTC.

V and J are TRBV12-2 and TRBJ2-7; the table's D gene call, TRBD1, was not cross checked with the DNA. TRBV12-2 has pseudogene status. The CDR3 runs to 19 residues. CDR3 loop: CASRLGEVGGQDKSYEQYV. CDR3 bases: TGTGCAAGTCGCTTAGGAGAGGTAGGGGGACAAGATAAATCCTACGAGCAGTACGTC.

The rearrangement uses TRBV30 and TRBJ1-6; 7 bases align to TRBD1. The CDR3 consists of 16 residues. CDR1 is GTSNPN, CDR2 SVGIG, per germline (reference sequence). J lost 7 bases, V lost 0 bases, and 9 bases had no gene match. CDR3 residues: CAWSVQGGRGNSPLHF. DNA of the CDR3: TGTGCCTGGAGTGTCCAGGGGGGCAGGGGGAATTCACCCCTCCACTTT.

V gene TRBV14 combines with J gene TRBJ1-2; tentatively, D is TRBD1 (5 bases). Looked up from germline, CDR1 is SGHDN and CDR2 is FVKESK. V gave up 1 base and J gave up 4 bases, with 13 bases separating them. The CDR3 spans 15 residues. The CDR3 reads CASSQVRGQLYGYTF. DNA for the CDR3: TGTGCCAGCAGCCAAGTTCGTGGACAACTCTATGGCTACACCTTC. The variable domain in full, with the rest retrieved from reference TRBV14 and TRBJ1-2, is EAGVTQFPSHSVIEKGQTVTLRCDPISGHDNLYWYRRVMGKEIKFLLHFVKESKQDESGMPNNRFLAERTGGTYSTLKVQPAELEDSGVYFCASSQVRGQLYGYTFGSGTRLTVV.

A few counts support this clone. The chain combines TRBV7-2 with TRBJ2-1, with 7 bases fitting TRBD2. Germline CDR1 reads SGHTA; CDR2 reads FQGNSA. J lost 12 bases, V lost 5 bases, and 10 bases had no gene match. The CDR3 is made up of 13 amino acids. This CDR3 is CASSPGRTPGQFF. The CDR3 DNA reads as TGTGCCAGCAGCCCCGGGAGGACCCCTGGGCAGTTCTTC.

The chain employs TRBV7-8 and TRBJ2-7; no clear D. V shed 1 base and J shed 0 bases, with 7 bases lying between them. Per germline, CDR1 SGHVS and CDR2 FQNEAQ. The CDR3 consists of 14 residues. The CDR3: CASSLGWSSYEQYF. CDR3 sequence (DNA): TGTGCCAGCAGCTTAGGGTGGAGCTCCTACGAGCAGTACTTC.

V and J are TRBV27 and TRBJ2-7; TRBD2 matches at 8 bases. V was pared by 5 bases and J by 2 bases, with 5 bases of the junction left unmatched. The CDR3 sequence is 14 residues long. Germline-derived CDR1 and CDR2 are MNHEY and SMNVEV (reference sequence). CDR3 amino acids: CASSLSGNPYEQYF. The DNA for the CDR3 is TGTGCCAGCAGTCTTAGCGGGAATCCCTACGAGCAGTACTTC.

This sequence joins TRBV3-1 (or the pseudogene TRBV3-2) and TRBJ2-2; 9 bases line up with TRBD2. This CDR3 contains 15 residues. The germline CDR1 and CDR2 sequences are LGHDT and YNNKEL (reference sequence). V lost 5 bases to trimming and J lost 7 bases; unmatched junction nucleotides: 8. CDR3 loop: CASSSGLALIGELFF. DNA for the CDR3: TGTGCCAGCAGCTCGGGACTAGCACTGATCGGGGAGCTGTTTTTT.

This clone was seen a few times. The rearrangement joins TRBV12-5 to TRBJ1-5; 7 bases match TRBD1. V dropped 7 bases and J dropped 2; count of bases not matched to a gene: 14. The germline V gene encodes CDR1 LGHNT and CDR2 FRNRAP. The CDR3 covers 17 residues. The CDR3 sequence is CASADDRDLLGNQPQHF. CDR3 DNA sequence: TGTGCTAGTGCCGATGACAGGGATCTCCTTGGCAATCAGCCCCAGCATTTT.

The V call is TRBV19, the J call TRBJ1-2; 7 bases agree with TRBD1. This CDR3 has 16 amino acids. V lost 5 bases, J lost 4 bases, and 13 bases stayed unmatched. Germline CDR1 reads LNHDA; CDR2 reads SQIVND (reference sequence). For the CDR3, the DNA is TGTGCCAGTAGTTTCCAAAACCGGGGACAGTTCTATGGCTACACCTTC. Translated, it gives CASSFQNRGQFYGYTF.

The chain is built from TRBV20-1 and TRBJ1-4; D gene ambiguous. The CDR3 consists of 11 residues. The germline gives CDR1 DFQATT, CDR2 SNEGSKA (reference sequence). Trimming removed 5 bases at V and 7 bases at J, with 8 bases between. The CDR3 protein is CSAAPVEKLFF. CDR3 nucleotide sequence: TGCAGTGCTGCTCCAGTTGAAAAACTGTTTTTT.

This clone was seen ten or more times. The J gene is TRBJ2-1, the V gene TRBV6-6; 8 nucleotides agree with TRBD2. The CDR3 contains 14 residues. The V and J ends lost 5 bases and 9 bases, in that order; junction bases with no gene match: 9. CDR1 is MNHNY and CDR2 is SVGAGI in the germline V gene (reference sequence). Here the CDR3 reads CASSPGLEGSEQFF. The DNA for the CDR3 is TGTGCCAGCAGTCCGGGACTAGAAGGGTCTGAGCAGTTCTTC.

The genes are TRBV18 and TRBJ2-7, with 10 bases identical to TRBD2. In germline, CDR1 is KGHSH, CDR2 LQKENI. This CDR3 has 15 amino acids. The V gene end was trimmed by 2 bases and the J gene end by 5 bases; junction bases not matched to a gene: 6. CDR3 DNA sequence: TGTGCCAGCTCACCAACGGGACTAGCGTTCAACGAGCAGTACTTC. Translated, it gives CASSPTGLAFNEQYF.